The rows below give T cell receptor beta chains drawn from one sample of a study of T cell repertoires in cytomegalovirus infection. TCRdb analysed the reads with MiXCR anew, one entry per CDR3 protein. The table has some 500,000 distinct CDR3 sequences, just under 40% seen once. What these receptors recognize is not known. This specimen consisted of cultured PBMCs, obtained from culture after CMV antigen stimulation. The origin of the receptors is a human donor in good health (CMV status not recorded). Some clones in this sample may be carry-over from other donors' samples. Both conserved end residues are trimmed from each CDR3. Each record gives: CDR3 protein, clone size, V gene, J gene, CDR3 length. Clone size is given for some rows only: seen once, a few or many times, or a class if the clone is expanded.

CDR3 protein: ASSSSGGARDTQY
clone size: few
V gene: TRBV7-2
J gene: TRBJ2-3
CDR3 length: 13

CDR3 protein: ASSQEASGGLGPSTDTQY
clone size: NA
V gene: TRBV4-3
J gene: TRBJ2-3
CDR3 length: 18

CDR3 protein: ASSNTWTHEQF
clone size: NA
V gene: TRBV7-9
J gene: TRBJ2-1
CDR3 length: 11

CDR3 protein: AISDGTSGADEQF
clone size: NA
V gene: TRBV10-3
J gene: TRBJ2-1
CDR3 length: 13

CDR3 protein: ASSTGQGNEQY
clone size: few
V gene: TRBV7-8
J gene: TRBJ2-7
CDR3 length: 11

CDR3 protein: ASSYSQRASLTGELF
clone size: few
V gene: TRBV6-5
J gene: TRBJ2-2
CDR3 length: 15

CDR3 protein: ASSPHILVGGNQPQH
clone size: NA
V gene: TRBV4-2
J gene: TRBJ1-5
CDR3 length: 15

CDR3 protein: SARVASGSVDEQF
clone size: NA
V gene: TRBV20-1
J gene: TRBJ2-1
CDR3 length: 13

CDR3 protein: ASSLDQSLTDTQY
clone size: NA
V gene: TRBV11-2
J gene: TRBJ2-3
CDR3 length: 13

CDR3 protein: ASSLRGKDNEQF
clone size: few
V gene: TRBV7-6
J gene: TRBJ2-1
CDR3 length: 12

CDR3 protein: ASSFASGSTYNEQF
clone size: NA
V gene: TRBV12-3/TRBV12-4
J gene: TRBJ2-1
CDR3 length: 14

CDR3 protein: ASTPGALKGSPLH
clone size: NA
V gene: TRBV7-9
J gene: TRBJ1-6
CDR3 length: 13

CDR3 protein: ASYTPGHQGQPQH
clone size: NA
V gene: TRBV2
J gene: TRBJ1-5
CDR3 length: 13

CDR3 protein: ASSQTGYGNQPQH
clone size: NA
V gene: TRBV4-2
J gene: TRBJ1-5
CDR3 length: 13

CDR3 protein: ASSLLLGKDTEAF
clone size: few
V gene: TRBV7-2
J gene: TRBJ1-1
CDR3 length: 13

CDR3 protein: ASSSPLYGGSNSPLH
clone size: few
V gene: TRBV27
J gene: TRBJ1-6
CDR3 length: 15

CDR3 protein: ASNRANEKLF
clone size: NA
V gene: TRBV2
J gene: TRBJ1-4
CDR3 length: 10

CDR3 protein: SANYRGHEQY
clone size: NA
V gene: TRBV20-1
J gene: TRBJ2-7
CDR3 length: 10

CDR3 protein: ASGQGSSGELF
clone size: few
V gene: TRBV12-5
J gene: TRBJ2-2
CDR3 length: 11